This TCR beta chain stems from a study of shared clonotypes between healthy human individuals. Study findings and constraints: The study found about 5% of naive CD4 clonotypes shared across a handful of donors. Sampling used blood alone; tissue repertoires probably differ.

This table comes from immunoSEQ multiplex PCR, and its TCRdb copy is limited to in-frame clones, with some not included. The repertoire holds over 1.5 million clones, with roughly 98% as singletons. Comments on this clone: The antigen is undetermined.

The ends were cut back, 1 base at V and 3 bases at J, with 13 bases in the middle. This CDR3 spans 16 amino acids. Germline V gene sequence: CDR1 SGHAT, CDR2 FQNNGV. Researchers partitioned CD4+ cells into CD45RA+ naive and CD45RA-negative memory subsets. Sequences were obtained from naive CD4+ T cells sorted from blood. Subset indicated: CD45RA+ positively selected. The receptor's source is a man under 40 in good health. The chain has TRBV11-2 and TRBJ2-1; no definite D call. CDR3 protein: CASSLALRAIYNEQFF. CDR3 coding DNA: TGTGCCAGCAGCTTAGCCCTTCGGGCGATCTACAATGAGCAGTTCTTC.